This T cell receptor (beta chain) was sequenced in a study of post-analysis software for immune sequencing data. A note on this clonotype: What it binds is not known.

The authors incorporated unique molecular identifiers into the TCR beta cDNA libraries. Around 500,000 cDNA molecules were obtained per 1 to 10 million input T cells. TCRdb re-called the PCR reads through MiXCR, storing one row per CDR3 protein. The sample contains about 540,000 distinct CDR3 sequences, 34% of which appear only once. General observations from the study: Batch-matched samples strongly co-clustered by F measure. Multiple sclerosis patients showed significantly lower normalized Chao1 diversity than controls did.

Specimen: blood. The sequence came from a girl under 18 with multiple sclerosis.

CDR3 sequence: CSATQGAGTDTQYF. Written as DNA, the CDR3 is TGCAGTGCCACCCAGGGGGCAGGCACAGATACGCAGTATTTT. This sequence joins TRBV20-1 and TRBJ2-3, with 8 bases identical to TRBD1. The CDR3 runs to 14 residues. The trim removed 6 bases at V and 1 base at J, leaving 6 bases unmatched. Per the germline V gene, CDR1 is DFQATT and CDR2 is SNEGSKA (reference sequence).